Presented here are 13 T cell receptor beta chains from one specimen sequenced in a study of T cells in Graves' hyperthyroidism and ophthalmopathy (dated by TCRdb to about 2019). Libraries were made using multiplex PCR. The listed sequencing device is Illumina HiSeq 2000. The TCR beta CDR3 regions were amplified from RNA transcripts. The first round of RT-PCR for the TCR CDR3 was performed with the HTBI primer set and the Qiagen OneStep RT-PCR kit. TCRdb reprocessing: public reads trimmed at Q25 with fastp, clones called with MiXCR, in-frame beta chains kept. For every CDR3 protein sequence, its rows merge into one entry that carries the most common genes and DNA. This sample gives about 480,000 distinct CDR3 sequences in total; 14% of them show up just once. The ten largest clones take up around 17% of the sample. Sequences were obtained from blood. The receptors come from a woman under 30 with Graves' hyperthyroidism.

This clonotype was observed many times. This rearrangement joins TRBV24-1 to TRBJ2-3; 10 bases map to TRBD2. The CDR3 covers 15 residues. CDR1 and CDR2 from the germline V gene are KGHDR and SFDVKD. The V and J ends lost 4 bases and 5 bases, in that order; junction bases with no gene match: 5. The CDR3 spells CATSEAGGPGDTQYF. CDR3 DNA sequence: TGTGCCACCAGTGAAGCGGGAGGGCCGGGAGATACGCAGTATTTT.

The table lists this clonotype with a few counts. The gene calls are TRBV15 and TRBJ2-2, with 8 positions matching TRBD2. The CDR3 contains 17 residues. In germline, CDR1 is LNHNV, CDR2 YYDKDF (reference sequence). V gave up 0 bases and J gave up 2 bases; unmatched junction bases: 5. The CDR3 coding sequence is TGTGCCACCAGCAGAGATCGCCGGGAGGGTAACACCGGGGAGCTGTTTTTT. Protein sequence: CATSRDRREGNTGELFF. Filled out from reference TRBV15 and TRBJ2-2, the complete variable domain reads DAMVIQNPRYQVTQFGKPVTLSCSQTLNHNVMYWYQQKSSQAPKLLFHYYDKDFNNEADTPDNFQSRRPNTSFCFLDIRSPGLGDTAMYLCATSRDRREGNTGELFFGEGSRLTVL.

This clonotype came up many times. The rearrangement uses TRBV11-2 and TRBJ2-7; TRBD2 matches at 11 bases. Germline CDR1 is SGHAT and CDR2 is FQNNGV. V lost 4 bases and J lost 3; bases outside the gene matches: 8. This CDR3 contains 16 residues. In DNA form, the CDR3 reads TGTGCCAGCAGCTCTTATAGCGGGAGGGCCGACTACGAGCAGTACTTC. Protein: CASSSYSGRADYEQYF.

The chain has TRBV7-9 and TRBJ2-2; D is unresolved. The V gene lost 5 bases and the J gene lost 4 bases, with 11 bases spanning the gap. The CDR3 runs 14 residues. Germline V lookup: CDR1 SEHNR, CDR2 FQNEAQ (reference sequence). CDR3 in amino acids: CASSVVLGTGELFF. In DNA form, the CDR3 reads TGTGCCAGCAGCGTGGTACTGGGCACCGGGGAGCTGTTTTTT.

This clonotype came up many times. V and J are TRBV7-3 and TRBJ2-1; D unclear. Trimming took 1 base from V and 8 from J, leaving 12 bases between them. Per the germline V gene, CDR1 is SGHTA and CDR2 is FQGTGA. CDR3 length: 14 residues. The CDR3 is CASSLMAVGDEQFF. The CDR3 DNA reads as TGTGCCAGCAGCTTAATGGCGGTAGGAGATGAGCAGTTCTTC.

This clonotype was detected many times. This rearrangement joins TRBV18 to TRBJ2-1; 8 bases line up with TRBD1. The V segment lost 0 bases and the J segment 5 bases; nucleotides outside the gene matches: 0. CDR3 length equals 14 residues. Germline CDR1 is KGHSH and CDR2 is LQKENI. The CDR3 sequence is CASSPPDRDNEQFF. The DNA for the CDR3 is TGTGCCAGCTCACCACCGGACAGGGACAATGAGCAGTTCTTC.

This chain joins TRBV6-1 and TRBJ2-7; weak D call: TRBD1 (6 bases). This CDR3 comprises 15 residues. In germline, CDR1 is MNHNS, CDR2 SASEGT. The CDR3 region is CASRRDTSISYEQCV. Here the CDR3 DNA reads TGTGCCAGCAGACGGGACACCTCGATCTCCTACGAGCAGTGCGTC.

The CDR3: CASSLLVSHEQYF. The CDR3, as DNA: TGTGCCAGCAGTTTACTGGTCAGTCACGAGCAGTACTTC. This chain joins TRBV27 and TRBJ2-7; D remains unclear. This CDR3 has 13 amino acids. In germline, CDR1 is MNHEY, CDR2 SMNVEV (reference sequence). V dropped 2 bases and J dropped 5 bases, with 10 bases sitting between them.

This clonotype has just a few counts. This chain joins TRBV19 and TRBJ2-7; D remains unclear. This CDR3 has 10 amino acids. V gave up 10 bases and J gave up 5 bases, with 9 bases separating them. CDR1 is LNHDA and CDR2 is SQIVND in the germline V gene (reference sequence). As DNA, the CDR3 is TGTGCCAAGCCATTCGACGAGCAGTACGTC. Its protein is CAKPFDEQYV.

This clonotype appeared many times. The chain is built from TRBV6-1 and TRBJ1-3; D perhaps matches TRBD1 (5 bases). Deletions cut 10 bases from V and 2 bases from J, with 15 bases between. The CDR3 contains 14 residues. Germline V CDR1 and CDR2: MNHNS, SASEGT. The CDR3 sequence: CATLFQGAGNTIYF. In DNA, the CDR3 is TGTGCCACCCTCTTCCAGGGAGCTGGAAACACCATATATTTT.

The rearrangement links TRBV19 to TRBJ2-1, with 12 bases lining up with TRBD2. There are 14 residues in the CDR3. V dropped 3 bases and J dropped 9; count of bases not matched to a gene: 3. CDR1 and CDR2 from the germline V gene are LNHDA and SQIVND (reference sequence). The CDR3 is CASSISSGRVEQFF. The CDR3 coding sequence is TGTGCCAGTAGTATCTCTAGCGGGAGGGTTGAGCAGTTCTTC.

In its sample, this clonotype was seen many times. The CDR3 loop reads CASTSTSTRPHEQYF. The CDR3 DNA reads as TGTGCCAGCACCTCAACTTCGACAAGGCCACACGAGCAGTACTTC. The J gene is TRBJ2-7, the V gene TRBV2; D is unclear. Germline-derived CDR1 and CDR2 are SNHLY and FYNNEI. The CDR3 is 15 residues long. V gave up 7 bases and J gave up 5 bases, with 21 bases separating them.

There are many counts of this clonotype. This sequence joins TRBV5-1 and TRBJ2-7, with 7 bases lining up with TRBD2. The CDR3 is 14 residues long. Germline V CDR1 and CDR2: SGHRS, YFSETQ. V trimming: 0 bases; J trimming: 5 bases; junction bases outside the gene matches: 5. CDR3 coding DNA: TGCGCCAGCAGCTTGGGCAGCGGGATAAACGAGCAGTACGTC. Protein product: CASSLGSGINEQYV.